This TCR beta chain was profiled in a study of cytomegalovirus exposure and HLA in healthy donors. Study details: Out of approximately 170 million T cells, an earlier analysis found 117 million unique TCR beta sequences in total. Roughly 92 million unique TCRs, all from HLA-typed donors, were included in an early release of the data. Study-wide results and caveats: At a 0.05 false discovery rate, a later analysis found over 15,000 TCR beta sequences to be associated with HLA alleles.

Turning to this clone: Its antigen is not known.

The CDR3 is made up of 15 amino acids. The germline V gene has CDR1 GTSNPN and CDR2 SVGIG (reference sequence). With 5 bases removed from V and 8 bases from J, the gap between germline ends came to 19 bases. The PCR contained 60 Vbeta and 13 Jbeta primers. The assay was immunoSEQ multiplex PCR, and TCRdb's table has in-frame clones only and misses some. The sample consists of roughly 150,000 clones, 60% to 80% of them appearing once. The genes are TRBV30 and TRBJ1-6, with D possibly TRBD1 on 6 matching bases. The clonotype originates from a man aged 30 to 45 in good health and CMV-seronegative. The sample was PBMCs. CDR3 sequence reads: CAWAPGGLRDSPLHF. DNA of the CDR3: TGTGCCTGGGCGCCGGGGGGGCTCAGGGATTCACCCCTCCACTTT.